This T cell receptor (beta chain) was identified in a study of CD8+CD57+ T cells in acquired aplastic anemia. Study-level results: Approximately 29 was the count of CD8+ CDR3 sequences that patients shared with controls.

CDR3 length: 16 residues. This clonotype was seen a handful of times. Antigen unknown. Patients selected for sequencing had displayed CD8+CD57+ cell expansion by flow cytometry. The study profiled TCR beta VDJ and CDR3 using genomic DNA as template. Using its own MiXCR run on the reads, TCRdb lists one record per CDR3 protein. The sample holds 150,000 or so distinct CDR3 sequences, around 43% seen once. The chain is built from TRBV12-1 and TRBJ2-7. TRBV12-1 is a listed pseudogene. The sequence came from a human donor with aplastic anemia. The sequencing sample was made of sorted CD4+, CD8+, or CD8+CD57+ T cells (not recorded which) from PBMCs. The CDR3 region is CASSFKTDARSYEQYF. The CDR3 bases are TGTGCCAGCAGCTTTAAGACCGACGCAAGATCCTACGAGCAGTACTTC.